This TCR beta chain was obtained from a study of regulatory T cells in long-lasting Graves disease. The time point denotes: newly diagnosed GD, antithyroid drugs for less than 3 months. Preparation of the TCR library used RNA extracted from PBMCs. Ten or more counts support this clonotype. Antigen unknown. Germline V CDR1 and CDR2: SGHRS, YFSETQ. The length of the CDR3 is 14 residues. V was shortened by 1 base and J by 6 bases, with 13 bases between the two germline ends. Overall study results and limits: Persistent disease preferred TRBV28, TRBJ1-2 and TRBJ2-5.

Construction of the TCR beta libraries employed iRepertoire HTBI primers in conjunction with Arm-PCR of CDR3 regions. One entry per CDR3 protein, called by TCRdb with MiXCR from the multiplex PCR reads. The sample has a few hundred thousand distinct CDR3 sequences; about a sixth are singletons. This sample was shared with a second study, whose subject was T cells in Graves' hyperthyroidism and ophthalmopathy.

V and J are TRBV5-1 and TRBJ1-1; D might be TRBD1 (6 bases). Source: peripheral blood mononuclear cells (PBMCs), taken at new diagnosis, from a patient treated with antithyroid drugs. The TCR sequence derives from a woman aged 18-29 years with Graves disease. For the CDR3, the DNA is TGCGCCAGCAGCTTGTTGGGGAGGGGGGCTGAAGCTTTCTTT. Translated, it gives CASSLLGRGAEAFF.